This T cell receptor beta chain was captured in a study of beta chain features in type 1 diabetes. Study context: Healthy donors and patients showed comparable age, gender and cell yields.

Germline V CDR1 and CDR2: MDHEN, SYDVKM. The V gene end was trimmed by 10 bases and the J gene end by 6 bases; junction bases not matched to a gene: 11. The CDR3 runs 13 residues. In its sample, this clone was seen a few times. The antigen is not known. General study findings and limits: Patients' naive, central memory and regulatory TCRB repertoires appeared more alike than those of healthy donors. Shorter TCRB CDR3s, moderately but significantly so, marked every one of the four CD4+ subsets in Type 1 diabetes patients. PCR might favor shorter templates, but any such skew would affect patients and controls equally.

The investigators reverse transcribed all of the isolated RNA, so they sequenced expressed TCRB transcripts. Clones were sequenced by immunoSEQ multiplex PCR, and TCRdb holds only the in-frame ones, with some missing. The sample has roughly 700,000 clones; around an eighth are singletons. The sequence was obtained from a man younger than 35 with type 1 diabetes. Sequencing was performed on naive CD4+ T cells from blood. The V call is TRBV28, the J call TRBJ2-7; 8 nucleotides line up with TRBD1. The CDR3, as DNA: TGTGCCACCCAGGGGGCGGCTCGCGGCGAGCAGTACTTC. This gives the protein CATQGAARGEQYF.